This T cell receptor (beta chain) is from a study of cytomegalovirus exposure and HLA in healthy donors. The wider study: The 120 validation repertoires, a later analysis reported, used the same platform as the roughly 650 repertoires from the first cohort.

Data came from immunoSEQ multiplex PCR; TCRdb stores just in-frame clones and leaves some out. The data hold 95,000 to 150,000 clones, with around 90% observed a single time. Germline-derived CDR1 and CDR2 are SGHRS and YFSETQ. V lost 4 bases, J lost 3 bases, and 11 bases lay in between. The CDR3 totals 13 residues. Study outcomes and limitations: The study put 150 to 200 TCR beta chains on its list as cytomegalovirus-associated.

As regards this clone: Its specificity is not known.

The sequencing input was PBMCs. This receptor was obtained from a woman in her late teens or twenties in good health and CMV-seronegative. This chain connects TRBV5-1 to TRBJ2-7; D gene uncertain. CDR3 bases: TGCGCCAGCAGCGCCGCGGTCCTCTACGAGCAGTACTTC. Amino acid sequence: CASSAAVLYEQYF.